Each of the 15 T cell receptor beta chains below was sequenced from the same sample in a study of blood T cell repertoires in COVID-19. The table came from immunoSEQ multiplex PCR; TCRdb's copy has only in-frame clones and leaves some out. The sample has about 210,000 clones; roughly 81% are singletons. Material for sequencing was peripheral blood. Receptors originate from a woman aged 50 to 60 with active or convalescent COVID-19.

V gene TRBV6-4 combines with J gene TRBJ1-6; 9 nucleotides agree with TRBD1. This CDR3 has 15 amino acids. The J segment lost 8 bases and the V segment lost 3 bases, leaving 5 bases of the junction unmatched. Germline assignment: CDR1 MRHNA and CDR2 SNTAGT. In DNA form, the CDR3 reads TGTGCCAGCAGTGAGGCGACAGGGGGAGATTCACCCCTCCACTTT. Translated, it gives CASSEATGGDSPLHF.

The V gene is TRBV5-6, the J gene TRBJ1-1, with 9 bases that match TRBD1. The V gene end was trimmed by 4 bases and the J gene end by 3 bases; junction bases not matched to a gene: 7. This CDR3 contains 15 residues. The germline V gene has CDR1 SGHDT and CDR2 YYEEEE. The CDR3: CASSGLTGGDTEAFF. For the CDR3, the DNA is TGTGCCAGCAGCGGACTGACAGGGGGGGACACTGAAGCTTTCTTT.

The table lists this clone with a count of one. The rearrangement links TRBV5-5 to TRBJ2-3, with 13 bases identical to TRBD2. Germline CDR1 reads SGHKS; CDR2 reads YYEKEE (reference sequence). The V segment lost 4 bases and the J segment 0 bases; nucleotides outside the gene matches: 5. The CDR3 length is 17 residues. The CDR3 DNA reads TGTGCCAGCAGCGCTCGGACTAGCGGGGGTAGCACAGATACGCAGTATTTT. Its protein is CASSARTSGGSTDTQYF.

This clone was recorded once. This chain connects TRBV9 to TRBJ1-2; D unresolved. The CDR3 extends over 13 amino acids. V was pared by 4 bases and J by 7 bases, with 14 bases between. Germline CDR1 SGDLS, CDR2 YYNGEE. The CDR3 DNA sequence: TGTGCCAGCAGCCGAGGGCGAATTGGTGGCTACACCTTC. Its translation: CASSRGRIGGYTF.

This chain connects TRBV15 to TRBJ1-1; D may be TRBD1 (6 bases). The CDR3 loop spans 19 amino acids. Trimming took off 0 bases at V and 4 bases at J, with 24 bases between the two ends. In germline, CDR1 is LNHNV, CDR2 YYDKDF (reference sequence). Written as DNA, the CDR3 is TGTGCCACCAGCAGAGATCGGGGCAGGGGAAAGGTAGTGAGCACTGAAGCTTTCTTT. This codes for CATSRDRGRGKVVSTEAFF.

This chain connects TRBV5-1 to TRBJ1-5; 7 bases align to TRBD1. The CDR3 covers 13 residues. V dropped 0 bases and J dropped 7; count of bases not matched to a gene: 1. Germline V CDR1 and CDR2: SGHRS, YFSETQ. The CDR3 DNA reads TGCGCCAGCAGCTTGGACAGGGGACAGCCCCAGCATTTT. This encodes CASSLDRGQPQHF.

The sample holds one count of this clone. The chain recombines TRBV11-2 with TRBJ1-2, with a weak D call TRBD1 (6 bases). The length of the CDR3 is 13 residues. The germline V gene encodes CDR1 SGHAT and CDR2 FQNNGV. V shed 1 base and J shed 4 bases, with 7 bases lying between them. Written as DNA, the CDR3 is TGTGCCAGCAGCTTAGTGACAGGCTATGGCTACACCTTC. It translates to CASSLVTGYGYTF.

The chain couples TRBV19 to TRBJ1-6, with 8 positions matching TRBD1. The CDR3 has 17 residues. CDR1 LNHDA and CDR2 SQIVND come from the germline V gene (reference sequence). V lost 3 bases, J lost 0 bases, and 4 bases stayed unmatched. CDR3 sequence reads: CASSIYGTGSYNSPLHF. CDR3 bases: TGTGCCAGTAGTATCTATGGGACAGGCTCCTATAATTCACCCCTCCACTTT.

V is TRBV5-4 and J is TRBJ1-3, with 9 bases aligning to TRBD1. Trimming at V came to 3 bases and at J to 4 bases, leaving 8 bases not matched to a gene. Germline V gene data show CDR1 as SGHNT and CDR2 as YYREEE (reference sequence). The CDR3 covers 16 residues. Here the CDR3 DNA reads TGTGCCAGCAGCTCCGGGACAGGGTGGTCGGGAAACACCATATATTTT. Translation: CASSSGTGWSGNTIYF.

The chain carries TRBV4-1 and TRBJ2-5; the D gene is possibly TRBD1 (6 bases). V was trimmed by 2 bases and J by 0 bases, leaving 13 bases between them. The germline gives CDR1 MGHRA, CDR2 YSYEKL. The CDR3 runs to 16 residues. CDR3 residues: CASSQLWGQDQETQYF. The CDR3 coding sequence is TGCGCCAGCAGCCAACTCTGGGGACAAGACCAAGAGACCCAGTACTTC.

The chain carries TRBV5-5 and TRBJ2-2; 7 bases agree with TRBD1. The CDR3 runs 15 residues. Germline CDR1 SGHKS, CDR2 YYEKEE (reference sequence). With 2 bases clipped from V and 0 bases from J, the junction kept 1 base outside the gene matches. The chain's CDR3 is CASSFGTANTGELFF. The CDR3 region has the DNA TGTGCCAGCAGCTTCGGGACAGCGAACACCGGGGAGCTGTTTTTT.

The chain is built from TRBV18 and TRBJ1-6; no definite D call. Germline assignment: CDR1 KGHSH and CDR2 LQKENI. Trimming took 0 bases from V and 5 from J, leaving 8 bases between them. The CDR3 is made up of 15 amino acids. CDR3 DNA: TGTGCCAGCTCACCACCCGGAGTGAATAATTCACCCCTCCACTTT. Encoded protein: CASSPPGVNNSPLHF. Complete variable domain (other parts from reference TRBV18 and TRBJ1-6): NAGVMQNPRHLVRRRGQEARLRCSPMKGHSHVYWYRQLPEEGLKFMVYLQKENIIDESGMPKERFSAEFPKEGPSILRIQQVVRGDSAAYFCASSPPGVNNSPLHFGNGTRLTVT.

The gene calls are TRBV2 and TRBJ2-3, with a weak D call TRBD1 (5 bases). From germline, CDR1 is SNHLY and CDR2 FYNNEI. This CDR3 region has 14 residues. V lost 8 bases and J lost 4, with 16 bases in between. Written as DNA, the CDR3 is TGTGCCAGCGGGCAGGGTTCATTAGCAGATACGCAGTATTTT. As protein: CASGQGSLADTQYF.

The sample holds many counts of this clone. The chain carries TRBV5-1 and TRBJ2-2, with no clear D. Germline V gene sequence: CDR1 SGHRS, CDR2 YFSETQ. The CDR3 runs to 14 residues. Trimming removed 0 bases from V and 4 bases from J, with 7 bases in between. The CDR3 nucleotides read TGCGCCAGCAGCTTGGCAGTGTTCACCGGGGAGCTGTTTTTT. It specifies CASSLAVFTGELFF.

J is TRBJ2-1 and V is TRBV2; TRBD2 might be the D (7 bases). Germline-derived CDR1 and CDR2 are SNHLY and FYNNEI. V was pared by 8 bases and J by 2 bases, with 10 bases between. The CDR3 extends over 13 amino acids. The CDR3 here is CASGGAPYNEQFF. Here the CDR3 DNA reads TGTGCCAGCGGGGGGGCCCCCTACAATGAGCAGTTCTTC.